This T cell receptor (beta chain) comes out of a study of identical twins. Regarding the study as a whole: Potential partial confounding of zero-insertion analyses by invariant MAIT and iNKT cells was noted.

Unique molecular identifiers were present on cDNA, and template switching added a universal primer site. TCRdb called the 5' RACE reads again in MiXCR, with one record for every CDR3 protein. The sample holds a few hundred thousand distinct CDR3 sequences, roughly 26% seen once. Notes on this clonotype: Its antigen remains unknown.

Trimming cost V 3 bases and J 6 bases, with 10 bases left between them. This CDR3 is built from 13 residues. Germline-derived CDR1 and CDR2 are MGHRA and YSYEKL. A further study also used this sample, focusing on T cells expressing NK-cell markers. That paper notes: Sorted CD3+CD56+NKG2C+, CD3+CD56+NKG2C- and CD3+CD56-NKG2C+ T cells provided the TCR beta repertoires. An anti-gamma-delta TCR antibody confined sorting to alpha-beta TCR T cells across several of the experiments.

The receptor comes from a woman younger than 35 in good health. What was sequenced was CD4+ T cells sorted from blood. This rearrangement joins TRBV4-1 to TRBJ2-3; weak D call: TRBD2 (5 bases). CDR3 amino acids: CASSHPIADTQYF. In DNA form, the CDR3 reads TGCGCCAGCAGCCATCCGATAGCGGATACGCAGTATTTT.